The 32 T cell receptor beta chains below all came from one sample that was sequenced in a study of T cell changes during pregnancy in multiple sclerosis. The table came from immunoSEQ multiplex PCR; TCRdb's copy has only in-frame clones and leaves some out. Of approximately 100,000 clones in the sample, around 92% are singletons; the top ten hold roughly 3%. This specimen consisted of peripheral blood, obtained in the second trimester of pregnancy. All receptors derive from a female donor with multiple sclerosis, enrolled in a pregnancy study.

The CDR3 nucleotides read TGTGCCAGCAGTCCCCGGGGTATAGGGCAGCCCCAGCATTTT. The encoded protein is CASSPRGIGQPQHF. The gene calls are TRBV6-5 and TRBJ1-5; D is unclear. Per the germline V gene, CDR1 is MNHEY and CDR2 is SVGAGI. The CDR3 consists of 14 residues. V lost 5 bases and J 7 bases, leaving 15 bases between the germline ends.

The chain couples TRBV6-4 to TRBJ2-3; the D is unclear. V gave up 0 bases and J gave up 2 bases, with 6 bases separating them. This CDR3 spans 14 amino acids. The germline CDR1 and CDR2 sequences are MRHNA and SNTAGT. The CDR3: CASSDSGDTDTQYF. In nucleotides, the CDR3 is TGTGCCAGCAGTGACTCAGGAGACACAGATACGCAGTATTTT.

The chain uses TRBV6-5 and TRBJ1-2, with D possibly being TRBD1 (6 bases). V lost 1 base and J 3 bases, leaving 9 bases between the germline ends. Germline CDR1 and CDR2: MNHEY and SVGAGI. There are 14 residues in the CDR3. The CDR3 is CASSYWSGDYGYTF. The CDR3, as DNA: TGTGCCAGCAGTTACTGGTCAGGGGACTATGGCTACACCTTC.

The chain links TRBV7-2 to TRBJ2-3; D is perhaps TRBD2 (5 bases). The CDR3 loop spans 16 amino acids. The germline V and J ends were trimmed by 4 bases and 0 bases, with 14 bases remaining between them. The V gene's germline CDR1 is SGHTA and CDR2 FQGNSA. CDR3 bases: TGTGCCAGCAGCTGGAGGAATACGAAAAGCACAGATACGCAGTATTTT. Translation: CASSWRNTKSTDTQYF.

In nucleotides, the CDR3 is TGTGCCAGCAGCCCCGTCCTAGCGGGAGGGGAGACCCAGTACTTC. It is translated as CASSPVLAGGETQYF. The V gene is TRBV11-2, the J gene TRBJ2-5; 12 bases map to TRBD2. The CDR3 sequence is 15 residues long. Looked up from germline, CDR1 is SGHAT and CDR2 is FQNNGV. The V gene end was trimmed by 5 bases and the J gene end by 5 bases; junction bases not matched to a gene: 6.

V usage is TRBV5-1 and J usage is TRBJ2-2; 8 bases align to TRBD2. The V gene's germline CDR1 is SGHRS and CDR2 YFSETQ. The junction had 19 bases not matched to a gene; V was cut back by 4 bases and J by 5 bases. CDR3 length: 19 residues. The CDR3 region has the DNA TGCGCCAGCAGCCCGCTGGATAGCGGGACCGCCCAGTGGACCGGGGAGCTGTTTTTT. Translating gives CASSPLDSGTAQWTGELFF.

The chain carries TRBV6-1 and TRBJ2-7; D is perhaps TRBD2 (6 bases). The germline CDR1 and CDR2 sequences are MNHNS and SASEGT. V was shortened by 2 bases and J by 4 bases, with 15 bases between the two germline ends. The CDR3 covers 15 residues. CDR3 DNA sequence: TGTGCCAGCAGTGAAATGGGGAGGCTGTGGTACGAGCAGTACTTC. Translating it yields CASSEMGRLWYEQYF.

In DNA, the CDR3 is TGTGCCAGCAGCGTAGCTAACGGTTACGAGCAGTACTTC. The encoded protein is CASSVANGYEQYF. The chain joins TRBV9 to TRBJ2-7; D is unclear. From germline, CDR1 is SGDLS and CDR2 YYNGEE. The CDR3 spans 13 residues. Trimming took 0 bases from V and 4 from J, leaving 8 bases between them.

The chain recombines TRBV5-1 with TRBJ2-7; 9 nucleotides agree with TRBD1. Germline loops: CDR1 SGHRS, CDR2 YFSETQ. This CDR3 has 16 residues. V shed 4 bases, J shed 5 bases, and the junction held 13 bases outside the gene matches. Here the CDR3 DNA reads TGCGCCAGCAGCCCCAAGGGTCCCGGGACAGGGAACGAGCAGTACTTC. It yields the protein CASSPKGPGTGNEQYF.

The chain has TRBV6-5 and TRBJ2-7; 7 bases fit TRBD2. There are 14 residues in the CDR3. V shed 2 bases and J 1 base; nucleotides not matched to a gene: 2. Germline V gene lookup returns CDR1 MNHEY and CDR2 SVGAGI. CDR3 protein: CASSYGGESYEQYF. In nucleotides, the CDR3 is TGTGCCAGCAGTTACGGGGGGGAATCCTACGAGCAGTACTTC.

The rearrangement joins TRBV2 to TRBJ1-1, with a weak D call TRBD1 (6 bases). The V and J ends lost 8 bases and 8 bases respectively, with 21 bases between them. Germline V gene sequence: CDR1 SNHLY, CDR2 FYNNEI. This CDR3 is 14 amino acids long. CDR3 sequence reads: CASGFLDSSLEAFF. For the CDR3, the DNA is TGTGCCAGCGGCTTTCTGGACAGTTCCCTGGAAGCTTTCTTT.

The chain links TRBV4-1 to TRBJ2-7, with 10 bases matching TRBD1. CDR3 size: 15 residues. Germline V CDR1 and CDR2: MGHRA, YSYEKL. V lost 0 bases, J lost 6 bases, and 5 bases stayed unmatched. The CDR3 nucleotides are TGCGCCAGCAGCCAAGATGGGACAGGGGCTTCCGAGCAGTACTTC. Translation: CASSQDGTGASEQYF.

The chain links TRBV19 to TRBJ1-1; 12 bases are shared with TRBD1. The CDR3 sequence is 16 residues long. Germline-derived CDR1 and CDR2 are LNHDA and SQIVND (reference sequence). V gave up 8 bases and J gave up 3 bases; unmatched junction bases: 10. The CDR3 bases are TGTGCCAGTGGACGGGGACAGGGGGCCCCGGACACTGAAGCTTTCTTT. This gives the protein CASGRGQGAPDTEAFF.

The rearrangement uses TRBV5-6 and TRBJ1-2; the D is unclear. CDR3 length: 12 amino acids. The germline V gene has CDR1 SGHDT and CDR2 YYEEEE. Between the trimmed V and J ends, which lost 1 base and 5 bases, there was a span of 6 bases. The CDR3 coding sequence is TGTGCCAGCAGCTTGCCACTTTATGGCTACACCTTC. Amino acid sequence: CASSLPLYGYTF.

In nucleotides, the CDR3 is TGTGCCTGGCAACGCGACAGCAATGAGCAGTTCTTC. Protein product: CAWQRDSNEQFF. This chain links TRBV30 with TRBJ2-1, with TRBD1 as a possible D gene (5 bases). The CDR3 sequence is 12 residues long. Germline assignment: CDR1 GTSNPN and CDR2 SVGIG (reference sequence). Trimming removed 5 bases from V and 6 bases from J, with 11 bases in between.

This rearrangement joins TRBV28 to TRBJ2-7, with TRBD2 identical over 9 bases. The CDR3 totals 13 residues. Germline V gene data show CDR1 as MDHEN and CDR2 as SYDVKM. V lost 6 bases to trimming and J lost 5 bases; unmatched junction nucleotides: 5. The CDR3 DNA reads as TGTGCCAGCAGGGTTAGCGGGAGAAACGAGCAGTACTTC. It is translated as CASRVSGRNEQYF.

The chain is built from TRBV11-2 and TRBJ1-1; D possibly corresponds to TRBD1 (5 bases). This CDR3 contains 16 residues. V was cut by 2 bases and J by 8 bases, with 21 bases left in between. Per germline, CDR1 SGHAT and CDR2 FQNNGV. The CDR3 spells CASSLYDRRGASEAFF. CDR3 DNA: TGTGCCAGCAGCTTATACGACAGACGAGGTGCCTCCGAAGCTTTCTTT.

The chain is built from TRBV5-1 and TRBJ2-1; 10 nucleotides agree with TRBD2. The length of the CDR3 is 16 residues. The germline V gene encodes CDR1 SGHRS and CDR2 YFSETQ. The V and J ends lost 0 bases and 7 bases, in that order; junction bases with no gene match: 7. CDR3 sequence: CASSLGELAGSNEQFF. CDR3 DNA sequence: TGCGCCAGCAGCTTGGGCGAACTAGCGGGATCTAATGAGCAGTTCTTC.

V and J are TRBV5-1 and TRBJ2-3; 11 positions agree with TRBD2. The length of the CDR3 is 16 residues. Trimming cost V 4 bases and J 4 bases; bases outside gene matches: 8. CDR1 is SGHRS, CDR2 YFSETQ, per germline. The CDR3 loop is CASSADTSGSADTQYF. CDR3 in DNA: TGCGCCAGCAGCGCGGACACTAGCGGGAGTGCAGATACGCAGTATTTT.

This chain joins TRBV18 and TRBJ2-1; D is unresolved. The germline V gene encodes CDR1 KGHSH and CDR2 LQKENI. V lost 5 bases, J lost 0 bases, and 8 bases lay in between. The length of the CDR3 is 14 residues. CDR3 amino acids: CASSSRSSYNEQFF. DNA for the CDR3: TGTGCCAGCTCATCCCGGAGCTCCTACAATGAGCAGTTCTTC.

V is TRBV19 and J is TRBJ2-2, with 9 positions matching TRBD1. The CDR3 is 14 amino acids. Germline CDR1 and CDR2: LNHDA and SQIVND (reference sequence). Trimming cost V 7 bases and J 10 bases; bases outside gene matches: 10. CDR3 bases: TGTGCCAGTATCGACAGGGGGTCTTCCGAGGAGCTGTTTTTT. As protein: CASIDRGSSEELFF.

This clone occurred once. The chain is built from TRBV6-1 and TRBJ2-1, with 8 bases lining up with TRBD1. V lost 8 bases to trimming and J lost 3 bases; unmatched junction nucleotides: 6. The CDR3 is 14 amino acids. CDR1 is MNHNS and CDR2 is SASEGT in the germline V gene. The CDR3 protein is CASVVGTGYNEQFF. As DNA, the CDR3 is TGTGCCAGCGTCGTAGGGACAGGCTACAATGAGCAGTTCTTC.

The chain recombines TRBV5-5 with TRBJ2-7, with 9 nucleotides matching TRBD1. The CDR3 has 14 residues. Germline V gene data show CDR1 as SGHKS and CDR2 as YYEKEE (reference sequence). The V gene end was trimmed by 4 bases and the J gene end by 2 bases; junction bases not matched to a gene: 4. The CDR3 region has the DNA TGTGCCAGCAGCGAGGGACAGGGCCCCTACGAGCAGTACTTC. Its protein product is CASSEGQGPYEQYF.

The genes are TRBV20-1 and TRBJ1-2, with TRBD1 as a possible D gene (5 bases). This CDR3 region has 11 residues. CDR1 and CDR2 from the germline V gene are DFQATT and SNEGSKA (reference sequence). V lost 2 bases and J lost 8, with 9 bases in between. CDR3 amino acids: CSARQEGGYTF. CDR3 nucleotides: TGCAGTGCTAGACAGGAGGGGGGCTACACCTTC.

This rearrangement joins TRBV5-1 to TRBJ1-1; unclear D gene. Germline CDR1 is SGHRS and CDR2 is YFSETQ. The germline V and J ends were trimmed by 0 bases and 4 bases, with 10 bases remaining between them. This CDR3 has 14 residues. The CDR3 is CASSLALRTTEAFF. CDR3 sequence (DNA): TGCGCCAGCAGCTTGGCTCTTAGAACCACTGAAGCTTTCTTT.

This CDR3 is CASSFGQGIIGYTF. The DNA for the CDR3 is TGTGCCAGCAGCTTTGGACAGGGAATCATCGGCTACACCTTC. The chain uses TRBV5-4 and TRBJ1-2; 8 bases agree with TRBD1. J lost 8 bases, V lost 2 bases, and 8 bases had no gene match. Germline V gives CDR1 SGHNT, CDR2 YYREEE (reference sequence). CDR3 length equals 14 residues.

V and J are TRBV19 and TRBJ2-1; D is perhaps TRBD1 (6 bases). The length of the CDR3 is 15 residues. Germline V CDR1 and CDR2: LNHDA, SQIVND (reference sequence). The ends were cut back, 5 bases at V and 0 bases at J, with 11 bases in the middle. The CDR3 protein is CASSRADSSYNEQFF. The CDR3 region has the DNA TGTGCCAGTAGTCGAGCGGACAGCTCCTACAATGAGCAGTTCTTC. Looking up the rest from reference TRBV19 and TRBJ2-1 gives the full variable domain: DGGITQSPKYLFRKEGQNVTLSCEQNLNHDAMYWYRQDPGQGLRLIYYSQIVNDFQKGDIAEGYSVSREKKESFPLTVTSAQKNPTAFYLCASSRADSSYNEQFFGPGTRLTVL.

The chain links TRBV27 to TRBJ2-1; D is possibly TRBD2 (7 bases). The CDR3 runs to 18 residues. Germline CDR1 and CDR2: MNHEY and SMNVEV (reference sequence). Trimming shortened V by 5 bases and J by 8 bases, and 28 bases separated the two germline ends. CDR3 sequence (DNA): TGTGCCAGCAGTCCCCCTTCGACTAGTGGGGGGGCTCGGGATGAGCAGTTCTTC. Translation gives CASSPPSTSGGARDEQFF.

As DNA, the CDR3 is TGTGCCAGCATGCACGCGACTAGCGGGAGCAATGAGCAGTTCTTC. This translates into CASMHATSGSNEQFF. This chain uses TRBV2 with TRBJ2-1, with TRBD2 identical over 12 bases. The CDR3 length is 15 residues. Losses at the gene ends were 7 bases for V and 6 bases for J; bases not matched to a gene: 7. Germline V gives CDR1 SNHLY, CDR2 FYNNEI.

The V call is TRBV19, the J call TRBJ2-1; perhaps TRBD2 as D (5 bases). Trimming left V 4 bases short and J 4 bases short, with 17 bases between. CDR1 and CDR2 (germline): LNHDA, SQIVND (reference sequence). The CDR3 loop spans 16 amino acids. CDR3 bases: TGTGCCAGTAGTAGCCTAGCCTCCCCCGTATACAATGAGCAGTTCTTC. Translated, it gives CASSSLASPVYNEQFF.

The chain has TRBV15 and TRBJ2-7, with 8 bases identical to TRBD2. The germline V gene has CDR1 LNHNV and CDR2 YYDKDF (reference sequence). V gave up 5 bases and J gave up 4 bases; unmatched junction bases: 4. The CDR3 consists of 13 residues. CDR3 nucleotide sequence: TGTGCCACCAGCGTAGCGGGACCATACGAGCAGTACTTC. Amino acids: CATSVAGPYEQYF.

This clone was detected a few times. The chain carries TRBV29-1 and TRBJ2-3, with a tentative D call TRBD2 (6 bases). Germline V lookup: CDR1 SQVTM, CDR2 ANQGSEA. V was clipped by 4 bases and J by 5 bases, with 16 bases between them. The CDR3 is 14 amino acids. The CDR3 protein is CSVVWGVIVDTQYF. In DNA, the CDR3 is TGCAGCGTTGTGTGGGGGGTGATTGTAGATACGCAGTATTTT.